This TCR beta chain derives from a study of blood T cell repertoires in COVID-19. Study-level information: COVID-19 samples, acute and convalescent, were from the United States, Italy and Spain.

Study processing details: Reference gene primer amplification gave estimated nucleated cell counts. Clones were read by immunoSEQ multiplex PCR, and TCRdb kept only the in-frame ones, dropping some. V, J and clone size were drawn from that table, and D and trimming were deduced from the DNA. Of fewer than 85,000 clones detected, under 80% appear once; the ten largest clones hold around 2.6%. CDR3 length equals 17 residues. V was pared by 3 bases and J by 5 bases, with 11 bases of the junction left unmatched. CDR1 is LGHNA, CDR2 YNFKEQ, per germline. The chain uses TRBV4-2 and TRBJ2-2, with 8 bases aligning to TRBD1. The sequenced sample was peripheral blood. The TCR sequence derives from a human donor with acute or convalescent COVID-19. The donor label of this sample is uncertain. The CDR3 is CASSQITRGQRTGELFF. Written as DNA, the CDR3 is TGTGCCAGCAGCCAGATTACCAGGGGGCAAAGGACCGGGGAGCTGTTTTTT.